The clone carrying this T cell receptor beta chain was observed a single time. This sample is part of a study of blood T cell repertoires in COVID-19. Sequencing used immunoSEQ multiplex PCR; TCRdb keeps in-frame clones, though not all of them. The sample carries more than 300,000 clones, roughly 90% recorded once. V dropped 4 bases and J dropped 1 base, with 17 bases sitting between them. The CDR3 sequence is 17 residues long. Germline CDR1 MGHRA, CDR2 YSYEKL. The TCR was taken from a young woman who had been exposed to COVID-19. The J gene is TRBJ1-5, the V gene TRBV4-1; the D is unclear. Sequences were obtained from PBMCs or T cells enriched from blood (not recorded which). The CDR3 DNA is TGCGCCAGCAGCCTCTACTACCCGCCCGCCAGCAATCAGCCCCAGCATTTT. Its protein is CASSLYYPPASNQPQHF.